Listed here are 32 T cell receptor beta chains from one sample, sequenced in a study of cytomegalovirus exposure and HLA in healthy donors. TCRdb's table, derived via immunoSEQ multiplex PCR, lists solely in-frame clones and lacks some. Here the sample spans tens of thousands of clones, 84% being singletons. What was sequenced was PBMCs. These receptors all come from a young woman in good health and CMV-seropositive.

The CDR3 DNA follows: TGTGCCAGCTCACCTCCCGGATCCGGGACAGGAGGTAGCAATGAGCAGTTCTTC. The encoded protein is CASSPPGSGTGGSNEQFF. The chain links TRBV18 to TRBJ2-1, with 8 nucleotides matching TRBD1. The CDR3 is 18 amino acids. The germline V gene encodes CDR1 KGHSH and CDR2 LQKENI. With V trimmed by 3 bases and J by 6 bases, 16 bases remained unmatched.

The chain carries TRBV4-1 and TRBJ2-5, with 7 bases lining up with TRBD1. The junction had 13 bases not matched to a gene; V was cut back by 5 bases and J by 4 bases. CDR1 is MGHRA and CDR2 is YSYEKL in the germline V gene. CDR3 length equals 16 residues. The CDR3 region is CASSAKVQTGVETQYF. CDR3 in DNA: TGCGCCAGCAGCGCCAAGGTCCAAACAGGGGTAGAGACCCAGTACTTC.

V is TRBV6-5 and J is TRBJ1-2; perhaps TRBD1 as D (6 bases). V was shortened by 5 bases and J by 3 bases, with 10 bases between the two germline ends. The CDR3 runs to 13 residues. Germline values: CDR1 MNHEY, CDR2 SVGAGI. The CDR3 loop is CASSNGQYYGYTF. The CDR3, as DNA: TGTGCCAGCAGTAATGGACAGTACTATGGCTACACCTTC.

The chain carries TRBV7-9 and TRBJ2-7, with D perhaps TRBD1 (5 bases). Per the germline V gene, CDR1 is SEHNR and CDR2 is FQNEAQ (reference sequence). The germline V and J ends were trimmed by 1 base and 7 bases, with 14 bases remaining between them. The CDR3 sequence is 14 residues long. DNA of the CDR3: TGTGCCAGCAGCTTAGTGCAAGGGGCGGAAGAGCAGTACTTC. Protein: CASSLVQGAEEQYF.

The rearrangement uses TRBV7-7 and TRBJ2-5; D is possibly TRBD2 (5 bases). CDR3 length equals 14 residues. V was pared by 5 bases and J by 5 bases, with 15 bases between. CDR1 and CDR2 (germline): SSHAT, FNYEAQ (reference sequence). The CDR3 bases are TGTGCCAGCAGCCCTACCCATGGCGGGGAGACCCAGTACTTC. It yields the protein CASSPTHGGETQYF.

This clone was observed a single time. This chain uses TRBV9 with TRBJ2-3; 9 nucleotides line up with TRBD2. This CDR3 has 16 amino acids. The V gene end was trimmed by 4 bases and the J gene end by 2 bases; junction bases not matched to a gene: 8. The germline gives CDR1 SGDLS, CDR2 YYNGEE. CDR3 sequence reads: CASSTRGGEYTDTQYF. The CDR3 DNA reads as TGTGCCAGCAGCACCCGCGGGGGGGAATACACAGATACGCAGTATTTT.

The rearrangement joins TRBV10-1 to TRBJ2-7; TRBD1 matches 7 bases. The CDR3 sequence is 13 residues long. Losses at the gene ends were 6 bases for V and 0 bases for J; bases not matched to a gene: 2. Germline V lookup: CDR1 WNHNN, CDR2 SYGVQD (reference sequence). In DNA, the CDR3 is TGCGCCAGCAGCGACAGGGCCTCCTACGAGCAGTACTTC. Encoded protein: CASSDRASYEQYF.

The chain joins TRBV30 to TRBJ1-3; TRBD1 matches 8 bases. CDR3 length equals 13 residues. Per germline, CDR1 GTSNPN and CDR2 SVGIG (reference sequence). Unmatched junction bases numbered 4, after V lost 5 bases and J lost 4 bases. CDR3 loop: CAWAQGAGNTIYF. The CDR3 DNA reads TGTGCCTGGGCCCAGGGGGCCGGAAACACCATATATTTT.

The chain uses TRBV6-5 and TRBJ1-4, with D unclear. Per the germline V gene, CDR1 is MNHEY and CDR2 is SVGAGI. Trimming removed 2 bases from V and 8 bases from J, with 12 bases in between. This CDR3 spans 14 amino acids. In nucleotides, the CDR3 is TGTGCCAGCAGTTACGGGGTTACGGGGGAAAAACTGTTTTTT. It encodes CASSYGVTGEKLFF.

CDR3: CASSLEVGQRIEQYF. DNA of the CDR3: TGTGCCAGCAGCTTAGAAGTGGGACAGCGAATCGAGCAGTACTTC. This chain links TRBV7-9 with TRBJ2-7, with 7 bases lining up with TRBD1. V shed 1 base, J shed 6 bases, and the junction held 9 bases outside the gene matches. The germline CDR1 and CDR2 sequences are SEHNR and FQNEAQ (reference sequence). CDR3 length: 15 residues.

V usage is TRBV4-3 and J usage is TRBJ1-6; no clear D gene. CDR1 and CDR2 (germline): LGHNA, YSLEER. Trimming stripped 1 base from V and 3 bases from J, with 19 bases between. This CDR3 comprises 19 residues. The CDR3 nucleotides are TGCGCCAGCAGCCAAGTTAGAGGAAGTATAAATTTCTATAATTCACCCCTCCACTTT. It specifies CASSQVRGSINFYNSPLHF.

V gene TRBV7-9 combines with J gene TRBJ1-1; no clear D gene. CDR3 length: 14 amino acids. The germline V and J ends were trimmed by 2 bases and 8 bases, with 15 bases remaining between them. From germline, CDR1 is SEHNR and CDR2 FQNEAQ (reference sequence). DNA of the CDR3: TGTGCCAGCAGCTTAACGGGAGGTACTTTGGAAGCTTTCTTT. This codes for CASSLTGGTLEAFF.

This clone was seen only once. The chain joins TRBV5-5 to TRBJ2-5, with TRBD2 matching 8 bases. The germline V gene has CDR1 SGHKS and CDR2 YYEKEE (reference sequence). After removal of 4 bases from V and 5 bases from J, the junction contained 7 bases not matched to a gene. This CDR3 comprises 14 residues. The CDR3 coding sequence is TGTGCCAGCAGCCGACCGGGAGGGCCGGAGACCCAGTACTTC. Its translation: CASSRPGGPETQYF.

The chain uses TRBV10-3 and TRBJ2-7, with TRBD1 matching over 8 bases. Germline assignment: CDR1 ENHRY and CDR2 SYGVKD. V was clipped by 3 bases and J by 5 bases; unmatched bases: 6. The CDR3 covers 14 residues. The CDR3 sequence: CAISDGQGVHEQYF. DNA of the CDR3: TGTGCCATCAGTGACGGACAGGGCGTACACGAGCAGTACTTC.

The V call is TRBV29-1, the J call TRBJ1-4; 10 bases are a match to TRBD1. CDR3 length: 15 residues. Germline CDR1 and CDR2: SQVTM and ANQGSEA. V was clipped by 4 bases and J by 8 bases; unmatched bases: 10. Here the CDR3 reads CSVVIWDRGEEKLFF. The CDR3 DNA is TGCAGCGTTGTTATTTGGGACAGGGGAGAGGAAAAACTGTTTTTT.

V gene TRBV11-2 combines with J gene TRBJ2-2; no clear D gene. CDR3 length: 16 amino acids. Trimming removed 10 bases from V and 1 base from J, with 19 bases in between. Germline lookup yields CDR1 SGHAT and CDR2 FQNNGV. CDR3 coding DNA: TGTGCCACCGAAACCACCCGGCAGGTGAACACCGGGGAGCTGTTTTTT. Amino acids: CATETTRQVNTGELFF.

This chain connects TRBV4-1 to TRBJ1-2; D not certain. The CDR3 sequence is 15 residues long. The V end was cut by 0 bases, the J end by 0 bases, with 8 bases between. Germline V gives CDR1 MGHRA, CDR2 YSYEKL. CDR3 nucleotide sequence: TGCGCCAGCAGCCAAGAAACGGTAGCTAACTATGGCTACACCTTC. Its translation: CASSQETVANYGYTF.

The chain joins TRBV27 to TRBJ2-5, with TRBD1 matching 7 bases. CDR3 length equals 14 residues. Per the germline V gene, CDR1 is MNHEY and CDR2 is SMNVEV (reference sequence). Losses at the gene ends were 0 bases for V and 3 bases for J; bases not matched to a gene: 1. The CDR3 sequence is CASSLSTGEETQYF. The CDR3 nucleotides are TGTGCCAGCAGTTTATCAACAGGGGAAGAGACCCAGTACTTC.

CDR3 sequence (DNA): TGTGCCAGCAGCTTACCCGGGGGGGAAGAGACCCAGTACTTC. Translated: CASSLPGGEETQYF. The rearrangement uses TRBV13 and TRBJ2-5, with TRBD2 matching 8 bases. The CDR3 has 14 residues. The ends lost 2 bases at V and 3 bases at J; junction bases unmatched: 2. Germline CDR1 reads PRHDT; CDR2 reads FYEKMQ (reference sequence).

The J gene is TRBJ2-1, the V gene TRBV9, with 7 positions matching TRBD2. Germline CDR1 is SGDLS and CDR2 is YYNGEE. V dropped 4 bases and J dropped 1; count of bases not matched to a gene: 11. The CDR3 is 17 residues long. The DNA of the CDR3 is TGTGCCAGCAGCCCCGTCTGGGGGGGGGAATCCTACAATGAGCAGTTCTTC. Protein product: CASSPVWGGESYNEQFF.

This clone was observed once. The rearrangement uses TRBV28 and TRBJ1-1, with 7 bases identical to TRBD1. Trimming removed 2 bases from V and 2 bases from J; junction bases left unmatched: 8. CDR1 is MDHEN, CDR2 SYDVKM, per germline. This CDR3 is built from 16 residues. The CDR3 here is CASSLPRTGLNTEAFF. The CDR3 DNA reads as TGTGCCAGCAGTTTACCCCGGACAGGACTAAACACTGAAGCTTTCTTT.

This sequence joins TRBV6-5 and TRBJ1-2; no definite D call. The CDR3 is made up of 13 amino acids. V lost 6 bases to trimming and J lost 8 bases, with 16 bases between them. In germline, CDR1 is MNHEY, CDR2 SVGAGI. The CDR3 here is CASSPRSAQGYTF. CDR3 in DNA: TGTGCCAGCAGCCCACGAAGCGCGCAAGGCTACACCTTC.

This sequence joins TRBV5-1 and TRBJ1-1, with D possibly TRBD1 on 6 matching bases. CDR1 SGHRS and CDR2 YFSETQ come from the germline V gene. V was clipped by 2 bases and J by 3 bases, with 11 bases between them. The CDR3 is made up of 14 amino acids. The CDR3 DNA sequence: TGCGCCAGCAGCTTTACCCCAGGGGACACTGAAGCTTTCTTT. Translation gives CASSFTPGDTEAFF.

This sequence joins TRBV6-6 and TRBJ1-2; weak D call: TRBD1 (5 bases). This CDR3 has 16 residues. V dropped 6 bases and J dropped 3 bases, with 20 bases sitting between them. Germline values: CDR1 MNHNY, CDR2 SVGAGI (reference sequence). CDR3 coding DNA: TGTGCCAGCAGCAGAGTAATTGACAGCGTTCACTATGGCTACACCTTC. Amino acid sequence: CASSRVIDSVHYGYTF.

The chain links TRBV2 to TRBJ2-1; 8 nucleotides agree with TRBD2. The CDR3 totals 15 residues. Trimming removed 2 bases from V and 6 bases from J; junction bases left unmatched: 6. CDR1 is SNHLY and CDR2 is FYNNEI in the germline V gene. The CDR3 loop is CASSEFRGGLNEQFF. In DNA, the CDR3 is TGTGCCAGCAGTGAATTTCGGGGGGGGCTCAATGAGCAGTTCTTC.

This chain connects TRBV18 to TRBJ2-5, with 7 bases lining up with TRBD1. The CDR3 runs 13 residues. V was pared by 4 bases and J by 5 bases, with 4 bases of the junction left unmatched. Germline CDR1 and CDR2: KGHSH and LQKENI. CDR3 region: CASSQGAGETQYF. CDR3 nucleotides: TGTGCCAGCTCACAGGGGGCAGGGGAGACCCAGTACTTC.

The V call is TRBV7-9, the J call TRBJ2-7; the match to TRBD1 covers 7 bases. The germline V gene encodes CDR1 SEHNR and CDR2 FQNEAQ (reference sequence). V dropped 2 bases and J dropped 5; count of bases not matched to a gene: 9. The length of the CDR3 is 15 residues. CDR3 region: CASSLIPTGKDEQYF. In DNA, the CDR3 is TGTGCCAGCAGCTTAATTCCGACAGGGAAAGACGAGCAGTACTTC.

The chain joins TRBV6-6 to TRBJ2-7, with 9 positions matching TRBD1. Germline loops: CDR1 MNHNY, CDR2 SVGAGI (reference sequence). The J segment lost 5 bases and the V segment lost 2 bases, leaving 4 bases of the junction unmatched. This CDR3 is 14 amino acids long. The CDR3 sequence: CASSYAGDRDEQYF. CDR3 coding DNA: TGTGCCAGCAGTTACGCCGGGGACAGGGACGAGCAGTACTTC.

This chain connects TRBV19 to TRBJ1-3; a weak D match, TRBD1 (6 bases). This CDR3 comprises 16 residues. V was pared by 5 bases and J by 0 bases, with 14 bases between. Germline V gene lookup returns CDR1 LNHDA and CDR2 SQIVND (reference sequence). The CDR3, as DNA: TGTGCCAGTAGTGCCCAGGGGTCTGTCTCTGGAAACACCATATATTTT. Translating gives CASSAQGSVSGNTIYF.

In its sample, this clone was seen once. The chain uses TRBV7-2 and TRBJ1-3; D might be TRBD1 (5 bases). The length of the CDR3 is 15 residues. The germline gives CDR1 SGHTA, CDR2 FQGNSA. Trimming pared 1 base from V and 2 bases from J, leaving 9 bases between. CDR3 sequence (DNA): TGTGCCAGCAGCTTAGAGCGCAGGGCTGGAAACACCATATATTTT. This sequence encodes CASSLERRAGNTIYF.

The sample holds a few counts of this clone. The J gene is TRBJ2-7, the V gene TRBV28; 7 bases are a match to TRBD1. Germline loops: CDR1 MDHEN, CDR2 SYDVKM. The CDR3 is made up of 13 amino acids. V trimming: 6 bases; J trimming: 5 bases; junction bases outside the gene matches: 7. The DNA of the CDR3 is TGTGCCAGCAGGTTTAACAGGGGCCACGAGCAGTACTTC. Translating it yields CASRFNRGHEQYF.

The V and J genes are TRBV7-2 and TRBJ2-1, with 8 positions matching TRBD1. In germline, CDR1 is SGHTA, CDR2 FQGNSA. Trimming cost V 3 bases and J 12 bases; bases outside gene matches: 4. The CDR3 runs to 12 residues. This CDR3 reads CASSLDRVRQFF. CDR3 coding DNA: TGTGCCAGCAGCTTGGACAGGGTGCGGCAGTTCTTC.